A selection of T cell receptor beta chains follows, all from one sample in a study of response to subunit inactivated influenza vaccine. TCRdb reanalysed the RT-PCR reads using MiXCR and keeps one entry per CDR3 protein. The sample lists under 500,000 distinct CDR3 sequences, roughly 9.7% occurring once. Here the sequenced sample was PBMCs from blood, taken 45 days after vaccination. Receptors were obtained from a man in his fifties or sixties who received an inactivated influenza vaccine. Both conserved end residues are part of each CDR3. A D gene is named only where the DNA matches it firmly. Clone size is shown for a subset of rows, as once, few, many or a class of expanded clone.

-,-,TRBJ1-4,TRBV28,CAISSRDRGHEKLFF,TGTGCCATTTCCTCGAGGGACCGAGGACACGAAAAACTGTTTTTT
TRBD1,-,TRBJ2-2,TRBV7-8,CASSSYRGSTGELFF,TGTGCCAGCAGCTCGTACAGGGGGAGCACCGGGGAGCTGTTTTTT
TRBD2,few,TRBJ2-7,TRBV11-2,CASSARLAGGFVHEQYF,TGTGCCAGCAGCGCCCGACTAGCGGGAGGATTCGTCCACGAGCAGTACTTC
-,few,TRBJ2-1,TRBV9,CASSVWAIAGRDEQFF,TGTGCCAGCAGCGTATGGGCCATAGCAGGGCGGGATGAGCAGTTCTTC
-,few,TRBJ2-7,TRBV20-1,CSARDVRSYEQYF,TGCAGTGCTAGGGACGTCCGCTCCTACGAGCAGTACTTC
-,-,TRBJ1-1,TRBV7-2,CASSSGWMNTEAFF,TGTGCCAGCAGCTCAGGGTGGATGAACACTGAAGCTTTCTTT
-,-,TRBJ1-2,TRBV27,CASSSSYINGYTF,TGTGCCAGCAGTTCCTCCTACATAAATGGCTACACCTTC
-,few,TRBJ2-7,TRBV11-2,CASSPARGPPGEQYF,TGTGCCAGCAGCCCCGCTCGGGGCCCCCCGGGGGAGCAGTACTTC
-,-,TRBJ2-1,TRBV11-2,CASSFFRGERSEQFF,TGTGCCAGCAGCTTCTTTCGGGGAGAGCGCAGTGAGCAGTTCTTC
-,few,TRBJ2-1,TRBV6-1,CASIGQSPSSYNEQFF,TGTGCCAGCATTGGACAGTCTCCCAGCTCCTACAATGAGCAGTTCTTC
TRBD1,-,TRBJ1-2,TRBV4-3,CASSQEEFGQGGFYGYTF,TGCGCCAGCAGCCAAGAAGAGTTCGGACAGGGAGGATTCTATGGCTACACCTTC
-,few,TRBJ1-1,TRBV29-1,CSVHLRGQAKAFF,TGCAGCGTCCACCTTCGCGGGCAGGCTAAAGCTTTCTTT
TRBD2,-,TRBJ2-1,TRBV5-1,CASSLGLAGGLNEQFF,TGCGCCAGCAGCCTCGGACTAGCGGGGGGTTTGAATGAGCAGTTCTTC
-,few,TRBJ2-5,TRBV5-1,CASSSGYREQGETQYF,TGCGCCAGCAGCTCGGGGTATAGGGAACAGGGCGAGACCCAGTACTTC
-,-,TRBJ1-5,TRBV12-3/TRBV12-4,CASSRSSGALNQPQHF,TGTGCCAGCAGCCGATCTTCAGGGGCCCTCAATCAGCCCCAGCATTTT
-,few,TRBJ2-1,TRBV7-6,CASSLTVSHEQFF,TGTGCCAGCAGCTTAACAGTCAGCCATGAGCAGTTCTTC
-,-,TRBJ2-5,TRBV6-5,CASRRFGETQYF,TGTGCCAGCAGGAGATTCGGAGAGACCCAGTACTTC
-,few,TRBJ2-4,TRBV30,CAWSVDRTALAKNIQYF,TGTGCCTGGAGTGTCGACCGGACAGCTCTAGCCAAAAACATTCAGTACTTC
TRBD2,few,TRBJ2-2,TRBV20-1,CSARDSLAENTGELFF,TGCAGTGCTAGAGATTCCCTAGCGGAAAACACCGGGGAGCTGTTTTTT
TRBD1,-,TRBJ1-6,TRBV20-1,CSARDPGQGALNSPLHF,TGCAGTGCTAGAGATCCGGGACAGGGGGCGCTTAATTCACCCCTCCACTTT
TRBD2,-,TRBJ2-3,TRBV5-1,CASSLGDYRTDTQYF,TGCGCCAGCAGCTTAGGGGACTACCGCACAGATACGCAGTATTTT
-,many,TRBJ2-5,TRBV29-1,CSVEDPRTVQETQYF,TGCAGCGTTGAAGATCCCCGGACCGTCCAAGAGACCCAGTACTTC
-,few,TRBJ2-1,TRBV24-1,CATSDLTLGHSRQFF,TGTGCCACCAGTGATTTAACCCTCGGGCATTCGCGGCAGTTCTTC